This T cell receptor (beta chain) was sequenced during a study of blood T cell repertoires in COVID-19 (TCRdb year 2020). About the investigation overall: The collaborator samples originated in the United States, Italy and Spain and spanned the acute and convalescent phases of COVID-19. The material from the prospective study consisted of cDNA or gDNA derived from T cells, B-cell-depleted T cells, or PBMCs. The dataset comprised deeply sampled blood TCRbeta repertoires from subjects exposed to, actively infected with, or recovered from COVID-19. The repertoires were made available in a free public database intended to serve as a resource for research on the immune response to SARS-CoV-2. Samples came from the ongoing ImmuneRACE study (first 160 participants) plus 1,254 subjects from 6 global collaborators. The sample metadata nearly always contained a de-identified subject ID, COVID-19 status, age in years and sex. Where available, HLA class I and class II types were obtained from metadata supplied by the sample provider rather than from assay-based typing.

The paper's findings and limits, for the study overall: How much clinical and demographic metadata was included differed by source and by participant, and the metadata was provided uncurated.

TCRbeta CDR3 regions were amplified from genomic DNA by means of the immunoSEQ Assay, a bias-controlled multiplex PCR. The study's own analysis went as follows. The number of nucleated cells in each sample was estimated by amplification of reference gene primers within the assay. To quantify the absolute abundance of each unique TCRbeta CDR3 rearrangement, sequence reads were collapsed and filtered. For each sample, productive Simpson clonality was calculated by taking the square root of Simpson's diversity index across productive rearrangements. Here the immuneACCESS table is served through TCRdb, limited to in-frame sequences with V and J called. Missing clones are a known gap in these copies; in checked studies unresolved V genes cover under half, and the rest lacks a known reason. V, J and clone size reflect that table, while D and trimming were determined from the DNA. Counted in this sample were some 230,000 clones; about 81% of them appeared once. The ten largest clones add up to approximately 8% of the sample.

Cut back by 0 bases and 1 base, the V and J ends lie 8 bases apart. Including cysteine and phenylalanine, the CDR3 has 15 amino acids. Here the CDR3 DNA is all that survives: 45 bases in frame from base 1. In the germline V gene, CDR1 corresponds to SGHDT and CDR2 to YYEEEE. One collaborating source in Seattle enrolled patients while the patients were actively infected and followed the patients over time throughout the course of disease. Each collaborating institution followed its own protocols to collect whole blood in K2EDTA tubes. For TCRbeta analysis, collaborators shipped samples as frozen whole blood, isolated PBMCs, or DNA extracted from either of those sample types. About this clone itself: Its specific antigen is unknown. There are no base qualities to consult, and no much larger clone falls within one base. Other DNA sequences in this specimen translate into the identical CDR3.

Sequencing used peripheral blood. The origin of this receptor is an elderly woman with COVID-19, enrolled during active disease. This chain joins TRBV5-6 to TRBJ1-3; the D gene cannot be resolved reliably. The DNA is TGTGCCAGCAGCTTGGGCACAGCTTCTGGAAACACCATATATTTT. Translated, this gives CASSLGTASGNTIYF.